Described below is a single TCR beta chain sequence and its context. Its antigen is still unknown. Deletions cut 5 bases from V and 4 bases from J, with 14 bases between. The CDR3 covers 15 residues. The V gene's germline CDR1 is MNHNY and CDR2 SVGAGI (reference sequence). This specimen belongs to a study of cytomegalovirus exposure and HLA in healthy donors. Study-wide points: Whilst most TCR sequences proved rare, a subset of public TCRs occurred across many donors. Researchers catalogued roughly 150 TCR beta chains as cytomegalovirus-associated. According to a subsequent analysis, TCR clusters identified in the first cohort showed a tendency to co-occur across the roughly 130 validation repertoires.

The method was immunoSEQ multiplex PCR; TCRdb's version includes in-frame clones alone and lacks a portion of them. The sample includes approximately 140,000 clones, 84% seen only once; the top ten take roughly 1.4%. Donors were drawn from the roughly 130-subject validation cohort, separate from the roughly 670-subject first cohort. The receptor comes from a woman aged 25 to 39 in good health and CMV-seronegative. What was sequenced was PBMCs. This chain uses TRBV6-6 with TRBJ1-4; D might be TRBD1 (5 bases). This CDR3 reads CASSPRVQSNEKLFF. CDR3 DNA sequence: TGTGCCAGCAGTCCCAGGGTCCAGAGTAATGAAAAACTGTTTTTT.